This is a list of T cell receptor beta chains from one sample in a study of siplizumab effects on memory and regulatory T cells. This table comes from immunoSEQ multiplex PCR, and its TCRdb copy is limited to in-frame clones, with some not included. The data show 100,000 or so clones, about nine tenths seen once. The sample consisted of non-Treg CD4+ T cells sorted from blood. These receptors originate from a human donor in good health. Both conserved end residues are part of each CDR3. The D gene is left open where the match is weak. Rows may omit the clone size; those that give it use once, few, many or a size class.

V gene: TRBV25-1
J gene: TRBJ1-2
clone size: NA
D gene: TRBD1
CDR3 DNA: TGTGCCAGCAGTGAGCGCGGTCTAGGGCAGGGGGACGGCTACACCTTC
CDR3 protein: CASSERGLGQGDGYTF

V gene: TRBV30
J gene: TRBJ2-1
clone size: NA
D gene: NA
CDR3 DNA: TGTGCCTGGGGGTCCCGGGATGAGCAGTTCTTC
CDR3 protein: CAWGSRDEQFF

V gene: TRBV15
J gene: TRBJ1-1
clone size: NA
D gene: NA
CDR3 DNA: TGTGCCACCAGCAGAGGGTGGGGGAATACTGAAGCTTTCTTT
CDR3 protein: CATSRGWGNTEAFF

V gene: TRBV7-8
J gene: TRBJ1-3
clone size: NA
D gene: NA
CDR3 DNA: TGTGCCAGCAGCCTGTCGGCAGGGGATGGAAACACCATATATTTT
CDR3 protein: CASSLSAGDGNTIYF

V gene: TRBV11-3
J gene: TRBJ1-1
clone size: NA
D gene: TRBD1
CDR3 DNA: TGTGCCAGCAGCCCCCGACAGGGGGCCGACACTGAAGCTTTCTTT
CDR3 protein: CASSPRQGADTEAFF

V gene: TRBV6-1
J gene: TRBJ2-3
clone size: NA
D gene: NA
CDR3 DNA: TGTGCCACCAACCTAGCAAGGGATACGCAGTATTTT
CDR3 protein: CATNLARDTQYF

V gene: TRBV9
J gene: TRBJ2-3
clone size: NA
D gene: NA
CDR3 DNA: TGTGCCAGCAGCTTCAGGGACTTTTATACGCAGTATTTT
CDR3 protein: CASSFRDFYTQYF

V gene: TRBV9
J gene: TRBJ2-2
clone size: NA
D gene: NA
CDR3 DNA: TGTGCCAGCAGCGTACGGGGGAGTTTTGGCGGGGAGCTGTTTTTT
CDR3 protein: CASSVRGSFGGELFF

V gene: TRBV9
J gene: TRBJ1-4
clone size: once
D gene: NA
CDR3 DNA: TGTGCCAGCAGCGTAGACGGGGTTGCAACTAATGAAAAACTGTTTTTT
CDR3 protein: CASSVDGVATNEKLFF

V gene: TRBV7-2
J gene: TRBJ2-3
clone size: NA
D gene: TRBD1
CDR3 DNA: TGTGCCAGCAGCTTGAGGACAGGGGGCACAGATACGCAGTATTTT
CDR3 protein: CASSLRTGGTDTQYF

V gene: TRBV18
J gene: TRBJ2-7
clone size: NA
D gene: NA
CDR3 DNA: TGTGCCAGCTCACCACCAGAAATCGCCTACGAGCAGTACTTC
CDR3 protein: CASSPPEIAYEQYF

V gene: TRBV5-4
J gene: TRBJ2-1
clone size: NA
D gene: TRBD2
CDR3 DNA: TGTGCCAGCAGCTCCCCCCGGGGGGATGAGCAGTTCTTC
CDR3 protein: CASSSPRGDEQFF

V gene: TRBV9
J gene: TRBJ2-7
clone size: NA
D gene: NA
CDR3 DNA: TGTGCCAGCAGCGTATCCCAGAGAGCTCCAGGCGAGCAGTACTTC
CDR3 protein: CASSVSQRAPGEQYF

V gene: TRBV11-3
J gene: TRBJ2-3
clone size: NA
D gene: TRBD2
CDR3 DNA: TGTGCCAGCAGCTTAGGGACTAGCGGGAGTGACGATACGCAGTATTTT
CDR3 protein: CASSLGTSGSDDTQYF

V gene: TRBV5-5
J gene: TRBJ1-1
clone size: NA
D gene: NA
CDR3 DNA: TGTGCCAGCAGCCCTGGACGGATGAACACTGAAGCTTTCTTT
CDR3 protein: CASSPGRMNTEAFF

V gene: TRBV9
J gene: TRBJ1-1
clone size: NA
D gene: NA
CDR3 DNA: TGTGCCAGCAGCGTAGGGATGGGTAAAATGAACACTGAAGCTTTCTTT
CDR3 protein: CASSVGMGKMNTEAFF

V gene: TRBV7-8
J gene: TRBJ2-7
clone size: NA
D gene: NA
CDR3 DNA: TGTGCCAGCAGCTTAGCGAAACTCCACGAGCAGTACTTC
CDR3 protein: CASSLAKLHEQYF

V gene: TRBV30
J gene: TRBJ1-5
clone size: NA
D gene: NA
CDR3 DNA: TGTGCCTGGAGTGTAAATGGGAAACAGCCCCAGCATTTT
CDR3 protein: CAWSVNGKQPQHF

V gene: TRBV19
J gene: TRBJ2-6
clone size: NA
D gene: NA
CDR3 DNA: TGTGCCAGTATACAAAACTCTGGGGCCAACGTCCTGACTTTC
CDR3 protein: CASIQNSGANVLTF

V gene: TRBV10-1
J gene: TRBJ2-2
clone size: NA
D gene: NA
CDR3 DNA: TGCGCCAGCAGTGAAAGGCAGGGTAACACCGGGGAGCTGTTTTTT
CDR3 protein: CASSERQGNTGELFF

V gene: TRBV27
J gene: TRBJ2-5
clone size: NA
D gene: NA
CDR3 DNA: TGTGCCAGCAGCGTGACGGGGGCGGGCGCGGAGACCCAGTACTTC
CDR3 protein: CASSVTGAGAETQYF

V gene: TRBV28
J gene: TRBJ2-1
clone size: NA
D gene: TRBD2
CDR3 DNA: TGTGCCAGCAATGGCGGGAGTTTCAACAATGAGCAGTTCTTC
CDR3 protein: CASNGGSFNNEQFF

V gene: TRBV5-4
J gene: TRBJ2-2
clone size: NA
D gene: NA
CDR3 DNA: TGTGCCAGCAGCTTCCGTGGCCAGGGGAGCACCGGGGAGCTGTTTTTT
CDR3 protein: CASSFRGQGSTGELFF

V gene: TRBV6-1
J gene: TRBJ2-6
clone size: NA
D gene: NA
CDR3 DNA: TGTGCCAGCAGGGGTTGGAGGGCCAACGTCCTGACTTTC
CDR3 protein: CASRGWRANVLTF

V gene: TRBV6-6
J gene: TRBJ2-7
clone size: NA
D gene: NA
CDR3 DNA: TGTGCCAGCAGTTACTCAGGCGGGGCGAGGGACGAGCAGTACTTC
CDR3 protein: CASSYSGGARDEQYF

V gene: TRBV7-9
J gene: TRBJ1-1
clone size: NA
D gene: NA
CDR3 DNA: TGTGCCAGCAGCTTAACTCAGGGGACAGAAGCTTTCTTT
CDR3 protein: CASSLTQGTEAFF

V gene: TRBV5-6
J gene: TRBJ1-1
clone size: NA
D gene: NA
CDR3 DNA: TGTGCCAGCAGCTTGTACACTGAAGCTTTCTTT
CDR3 protein: CASSLYTEAFF

V gene: TRBV19
J gene: TRBJ2-1
clone size: NA
D gene: TRBD1
CDR3 DNA: TGTGCCAGTATTCCGGGACAGGGGAATCTCAATGAGCAGTTCTTC
CDR3 protein: CASIPGQGNLNEQFF

V gene: TRBV19
J gene: TRBJ1-2
clone size: NA
D gene: NA
CDR3 DNA: TGTGCCAGTAGTATAGGGGGCGGCGGCTACACCTTC
CDR3 protein: CASSIGGGGYTF

V gene: TRBV7-3
J gene: TRBJ2-7
clone size: NA
D gene: NA
CDR3 DNA: TGTGCCAGCAGCCCCCGGGACGGCTACGAGCAGTACTTC
CDR3 protein: CASSPRDGYEQYF

V gene: TRBV18
J gene: TRBJ1-2
clone size: NA
D gene: TRBD1
CDR3 DNA: TGTGCCAGCTTCCAGGCGGCACAGGGGGCGTTAAAAGGCTACACCTTC
CDR3 protein: CASFQAAQGALKGYTF

V gene: TRBV4-3
J gene: TRBJ1-5
clone size: once
D gene: TRBD1
CDR3 DNA: TGCGCCAGCAGCCAAGATGCACAGGGGTGGGATCAGCCCCAGCATTTT
CDR3 protein: CASSQDAQGWDQPQHF

V gene: TRBV7-9
J gene: TRBJ1-2
clone size: NA
D gene: TRBD1
CDR3 DNA: TGTGCCAGCAGCTTAGCCCCAAGACAGGGATCAGATAGCTATGGCTACACCTTC
CDR3 protein: CASSLAPRQGSDSYGYTF

V gene: TRBV7-9
J gene: TRBJ2-5
clone size: NA
D gene: NA
CDR3 DNA: TGTGCCAGCAGCCGTTCAGGGGAAGTAGAGACCCAGTACTTC
CDR3 protein: CASSRSGEVETQYF

V gene: TRBV6-6
J gene: TRBJ1-5
clone size: NA
D gene: NA
CDR3 DNA: TGTGCCAGCAGTCTAAATCAGCCCCAGCATTTT
CDR3 protein: CASSLNQPQHF

V gene: TRBV6-1
J gene: TRBJ1-2
clone size: NA
D gene: NA
CDR3 DNA: TGTGCCAGCAGTGAAAGCGGCAGGGGCCACTATGGCTACACCTTC
CDR3 protein: CASSESGRGHYGYTF

V gene: TRBV7-9
J gene: TRBJ2-7
clone size: NA
D gene: NA
CDR3 DNA: TGTGCCAGCAGCTTTGACTCGTACGGAGGCGAGCAGTACTTC
CDR3 protein: CASSFDSYGGEQYF

V gene: TRBV6-1
J gene: TRBJ2-7
clone size: NA
D gene: TRBD2
CDR3 DNA: TGTGCCAGCAGGGTAAGGACTAGCGGGTCTTACGAGCAGTACTTC
CDR3 protein: CASRVRTSGSYEQYF

V gene: TRBV19
J gene: TRBJ2-5
clone size: NA
D gene: TRBD2
CDR3 DNA: TGTGCCAGTAGCCTGGGACTAGTCCAAGAGACCCAGTACTTC
CDR3 protein: CASSLGLVQETQYF

V gene: TRBV28
J gene: TRBJ1-1
clone size: once
D gene: NA
CDR3 DNA: TGTGCCAGCAGCGCCTGGGGGGGGAACACTGAAGCTTTCTTT
CDR3 protein: CASSAWGGNTEAFF

V gene: TRBV21-1
J gene: TRBJ2-1
clone size: NA
D gene: NA
CDR3 DNA: TGTGCCAGCACCGACTTGCAGCGGGAGTTAGTCAATGAGCAGTTCTTC
CDR3 protein: CASTDLQRELVNEQFF

V gene: TRBV18
J gene: TRBJ1-1
clone size: NA
D gene: TRBD1
CDR3 DNA: TGTGCCAGCTCGGGACAGCCGAACACTGAAGCTTTCTTT
CDR3 protein: CASSGQPNTEAFF

V gene: TRBV5-1
J gene: TRBJ2-1
clone size: NA
D gene: TRBD2
CDR3 DNA: TGCGCCAGCAGCTTGGCCGCCACTAGCGGGGTGGATGAGCAGTTCTTC
CDR3 protein: CASSLAATSGVDEQFF

V gene: TRBV30
J gene: TRBJ1-2
clone size: NA
D gene: NA
CDR3 DNA: TGTGCCTGGGGAGTACTCGGGAACTATGGCTACACCTTC
CDR3 protein: CAWGVLGNYGYTF

V gene: TRBV14
J gene: TRBJ2-5
clone size: NA
D gene: NA
CDR3 DNA: TGTGCCAGCAGCCATGCAAGATCGGACAGCGTAGAGACCCAGTACTTC
CDR3 protein: CASSHARSDSVETQYF

V gene: TRBV28
J gene: TRBJ1-4
clone size: NA
D gene: NA
CDR3 DNA: TGTGCCAGCAGTTCGCAGACTAATGAAAAACTGTTTTTT
CDR3 protein: CASSSQTNEKLFF

V gene: TRBV5-6
J gene: TRBJ2-6
clone size: NA
D gene: NA
CDR3 DNA: TGTGCCAGCAGCTTATCGAATAACGTCCTGACTTTC
CDR3 protein: CASSLSNNVLTF

V gene: TRBV28
J gene: TRBJ2-7
clone size: NA
D gene: TRBD2
CDR3 DNA: TGTGCCAGCAGACTAGCGTCCTCCTACGAGCAGTACTTC
CDR3 protein: CASRLASSYEQYF